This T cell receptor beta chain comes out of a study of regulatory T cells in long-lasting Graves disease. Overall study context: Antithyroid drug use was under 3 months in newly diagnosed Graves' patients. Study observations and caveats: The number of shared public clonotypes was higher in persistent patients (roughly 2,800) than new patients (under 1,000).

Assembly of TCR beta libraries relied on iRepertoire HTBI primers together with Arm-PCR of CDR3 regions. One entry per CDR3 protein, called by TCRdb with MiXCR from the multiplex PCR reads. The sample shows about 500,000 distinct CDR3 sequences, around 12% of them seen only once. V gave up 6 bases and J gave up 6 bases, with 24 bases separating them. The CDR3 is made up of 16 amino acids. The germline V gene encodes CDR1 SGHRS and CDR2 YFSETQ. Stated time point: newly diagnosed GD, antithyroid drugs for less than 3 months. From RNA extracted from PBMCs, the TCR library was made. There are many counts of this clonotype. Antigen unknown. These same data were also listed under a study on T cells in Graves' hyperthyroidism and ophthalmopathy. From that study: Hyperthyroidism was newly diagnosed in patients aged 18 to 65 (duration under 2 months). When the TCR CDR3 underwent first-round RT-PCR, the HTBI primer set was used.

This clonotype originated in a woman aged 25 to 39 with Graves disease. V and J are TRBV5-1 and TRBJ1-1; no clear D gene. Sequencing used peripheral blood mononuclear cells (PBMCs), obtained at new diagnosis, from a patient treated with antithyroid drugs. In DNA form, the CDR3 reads TGCGCCAGCATACGACCAGCCTCCCTCTCACCGCCTGAAGCTTTCTTT. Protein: CASIRPASLSPPEAFF.